These 14 T cell receptor beta chains were sequenced from one sample in a study of cytomegalovirus exposure and HLA in healthy donors. Researchers ran the PCR with 60 Vbeta and 13 Jbeta primers. Assay used: immunoSEQ multiplex PCR; TCRdb lists only in-frame clones, some missing. Here the sample spans about 280,000 clones, approximately 90% being singletons. The sample consisted of PBMCs. The receptors were sampled from a woman younger than 30 in good health and CMV-seronegative.

CDR3 nucleotide sequence: TGCGCCAGCAGCTTGGGTGGGTTAGCGGGGCGCGAGCAGTACTTC. This codes for CASSLGGLAGREQYF. This chain connects TRBV5-1 to TRBJ2-7; 8 bases map to TRBD2. This CDR3 has 15 residues. Germline assignment: CDR1 SGHRS and CDR2 YFSETQ. V lost 0 bases and J lost 6; bases outside the gene matches: 8.

This clone was observed once. The CDR3 DNA sequence: TGTGCCAGTAGTCCACAGACAGGGGGGCCCCACGAGCAGTACTTC. It specifies CASSPQTGGPHEQYF. J is TRBJ2-7 and V is TRBV19, with 9 bases aligning to TRBD1. CDR3 length: 15 residues. The V gene end was trimmed by 5 bases and the J gene end by 5 bases; junction bases not matched to a gene: 10. Germline V gene data show CDR1 as LNHDA and CDR2 as SQIVND (reference sequence).

The chain is built from TRBV5-6 and TRBJ2-3; 8 bases map to TRBD2. V was clipped by 4 bases and J by 6 bases; unmatched bases: 16. Germline values: CDR1 SGHDT, CDR2 YYEEEE. The CDR3 has 17 amino acids. CDR3 region: CASSRSRGGAFLDTQYF. The CDR3 region has the DNA TGTGCCAGCAGCCGTAGCCGGGGGGGCGCTTTTTTGGATACGCAGTATTTT.

V and J are TRBV2 and TRBJ2-1; 13 bases line up with TRBD2. The CDR3 sequence is 18 residues long. With V trimmed by 6 bases and J by 2 bases, 10 bases remained unmatched. Germline V gene sequence: CDR1 SNHLY, CDR2 FYNNEI. CDR3 nucleotide sequence: TGTGCCAGCAGAAGCCCGGGACTAGCGGGGTTAACCTACAATGAGCAGTTCTTC. Its protein is CASRSPGLAGLTYNEQFF.

Here the CDR3 reads CASFQGTEAFF. Here the CDR3 DNA reads TGTGCCAGTTTTCAGGGCACTGAAGCTTTCTTT. The chain carries TRBV19 and TRBJ1-1, with D possibly TRBD1 on 5 matching bases. This CDR3 is built from 11 residues. Germline V gene sequence: CDR1 LNHDA, CDR2 SQIVND (reference sequence). V was cut by 8 bases and J by 4 bases, with 8 bases left in between. The full variable domain, with the rest looked up from reference TRBV19 and TRBJ1-1, is DGGITQSPKYLFRKEGQNVTLSCEQNLNHDAMYWYRQDPGQGLRLIYYSQIVNDFQKGDIAEGYSVSREKKESFPLTVTSAQKNPTAFYLCASFQGTEAFFGQGTRLTVV.

The rearrangement links TRBV2 to TRBJ2-1; the match to TRBD2 covers 9 bases. The trim removed 0 bases at V and 8 bases at J, leaving 5 bases unmatched. CDR3 size: 15 residues. Germline V CDR1 and CDR2: SNHLY, FYNNEI. The CDR3 DNA sequence: TGTGCCAGCAGTGAAGCATCGCGGGGGGGCCATGAGCAGTTCTTC. This sequence encodes CASSEASRGGHEQFF.

This chain connects TRBV6-1 to TRBJ2-5, with D hard to call. The DNA end is a closer match to TRBJ2-7, so the J assignment may be wrong. Germline lookup yields CDR1 MNHNS and CDR2 SASEGT. This CDR3 contains 11 residues. The CDR3 sequence is CASSATYEQYF. CDR3 DNA: TGTGCCAGCAGTGCCACCTACGAGCAGTACTTC.

This clone was seen a handful of times. The CDR3 DNA sequence: TGTGCCAGCAGCGCCTACCGGGGAGGAGGAAACACCATATATTTT. This codes for CASSAYRGGGNTIYF. This chain connects TRBV9 to TRBJ1-3, with no clear D. This CDR3 comprises 15 residues. Trimming stripped 3 bases from V and 4 bases from J, with 14 bases between. In germline, CDR1 is SGDLS, CDR2 YYNGEE.

The rearrangement uses TRBV12-5 and TRBJ2-6; D gene unclear. Trimming pared 0 bases from V and 2 bases from J, leaving 11 bases between. The CDR3 length is 17 residues. Germline lookup yields CDR1 LGHNT and CDR2 FRNRAP. CDR3 nucleotide sequence: TGTGCTAGTGGTTTGGTAAAAGGAGACCCTGGGGCCAACGTCCTGACTTTC. It is translated as CASGLVKGDPGANVLTF.

This clone was recorded only once. The genes are TRBV11-2 and TRBJ2-3, with D possibly being TRBD2 (7 bases). Trimming removed 5 bases at V and 2 bases at J, with 11 bases between. The CDR3 has 14 amino acids. The germline CDR1 and CDR2 sequences are SGHAT and FQNNGV. Here the CDR3 DNA reads TGTGCCAGCAGCAGGGGGGGATACACAGATACGCAGTATTTT. It translates to CASSRGGYTDTQYF.

This chain connects TRBV13 to TRBJ1-1; unclear D gene. This CDR3 is 16 amino acids long. V dropped 5 bases and J dropped 4 bases, with 20 bases sitting between them. CDR1 and CDR2 from the germline V gene are PRHDT and FYEKMQ (reference sequence). The CDR3 sequence is CASSLSGVGIGTEAFF. CDR3 coding DNA: TGTGCCAGCAGCCTATCCGGGGTGGGGATTGGCACTGAAGCTTTCTTT. The full variable domain, rest sourced from reference TRBV13 and TRBJ1-1, is AAGVIQSPRHLIKEKRETATLKCYPIPRHDTVYWYQQGPGQDPQFLISFYEKMQSDKGSIPDRFSAQQFSDYHSELNMSSLELGDSALYFCASSLSGVGIGTEAFFGQGTRLTVV.

The chain is built from TRBV14 and TRBJ1-3; D gene unclear. Germline assignment: CDR1 SGHDN and CDR2 FVKESK. The V gene lost 2 bases and the J gene lost 4 bases, with 9 bases spanning the gap. This CDR3 has 14 amino acids. In DNA, the CDR3 is TGTGCCAGCAGCCAACTTCAGAGGGGAAACACCATATATTTT. As protein: CASSQLQRGNTIYF.

The V and J genes are TRBV7-9 and TRBJ1-1; TRBD1 might be the D (6 bases). Germline values: CDR1 SEHNR, CDR2 FQNEAQ (reference sequence). The V end was cut by 6 bases, the J end by 1 base, with 18 bases between. The CDR3 extends over 16 amino acids. CDR3 amino acids: CASSLNLQGPNTEAFF. The CDR3 nucleotides are TGTGCCAGCAGTTTAAATCTACAGGGCCCGAACACTGAAGCTTTCTTT.

The V call is TRBV12-5, the J call TRBJ1-2; no definite D call. There are 15 residues in the CDR3. With 2 bases removed from V and 6 bases from J, the gap between germline ends came to 16 bases. Germline values: CDR1 LGHNT, CDR2 FRNRAP. The CDR3 spells CASGLPFNGIDGYTF. CDR3 DNA: TGTGCTAGTGGTTTGCCCTTTAACGGTATAGATGGCTACACCTTC.